The 13 T cell receptor beta chains below were found in one sample sequenced in a study of tumor-infiltrating lymphocytes in primary liver carcinoma. Between roughly 20 and 32 mg of unsorted bulk tissue served as the source from which RNA and DNA were co-extracted. Total RNA (roughly 530 ng) served as template for TCR beta cDNA synthesis primed by a constant-region primer. The TCR beta library was amplified through three nested multiplex PCR rounds in a modified ARM-PCR procedure. It was with TRBV1-TRBV30 forward primers and a C-beta reverse primer that the first two PCR rounds were run, at 10 cycles each. One entry per CDR3 protein results from TCRdb running MiXCR on the multiplex PCR reads. The sample lists under 90,000 distinct CDR3 sequences; approximately 70% were seen once. Sequencing input: liver tumor tissue from sampling region 1. As to subset: tumor region T1, superior pole. These TCRs come from a man between 40 and 49 years old with primary liver carcinoma and hepatitis B virus infection.

On this clonotype: A junction boundary mismatches the germline segment, possibly from a read error. The rearrangement joins TRBV4-1 to TRBJ2-1; D is perhaps TRBD1 (6 bases). Germline V gene data show CDR1 as MGHRA and CDR2 as YSYEKL. There are 16 residues in the CDR3. CDR3: CASSQVRDKPSDWQFF. The CDR3 nucleotides are TGTGCCAGCAGCCAAGTAAGGGACAAACCGTCAGATTGGCAGTTCTTC.

This clonotype was recorded only once. This CDR3 is missing its conserved last phenylalanine or tryptophan, likely due to a read error. No DNA is shown, since the ends of the CDR3 on it are uncertain; the CDR3 is the one TCRdb lists. The chain couples TRBV29-1 to TRBJ2-1; the table's D call, TRBD2, was not checked against the DNA. Counting both end residues, the CDR3 totals 15 amino acids. Per the germline V gene, CDR1 is SQVTM and CDR2 is ANQGSEA. CDR3 in amino acids: CSLTRGRTPGNEQLL.

With respect to this clonotype: Germline and junction disagree at one end, which may indicate a read error. The rearrangement joins TRBV6-1 to TRBJ2-3; D is uncertain. The germline V gene has CDR1 MNHNS and CDR2 SASEGT. This CDR3 has 15 amino acids. CDR3 loop: CTSSEFEYSTDSQYF. The CDR3 DNA follows: TGTACCAGCAGTGAATTCGAATATAGCACAGATTCGCAGTATTTT.

The J gene is TRBJ2-5, the V gene TRBV11-1; TRBD2 matches 7 bases. The junction had 6 bases not matched to a gene; V was cut back by 5 bases and J by 0 bases. The length of the CDR3 is 15 residues. In germline, CDR1 is SGHAT, CDR2 FQDESV (reference sequence). CDR3 coding DNA: TGTGCCAGCAGCCCGGCACGGGGGGACCAAGAGACCCAGTACTTC. It translates to CASSPARGDQETQYF. Together with reference TRBV11-1 and TRBJ2-5, the CDR3 gives the full variable domain: EAEVAQSPRYKITEKSQAVAFWCDPISGHATLYWYRQILGQGPELLVQFQDESVVDDSQLPKDRFSAERLKGVDSTLKIQPAELGDSAMYLCASSPARGDQETQYFGPGTRLLVL.

Turning to this clonotype: A junction end diverges from the germline sequence, so it may reflect a read error. The rearrangement joins TRBV10-3 to TRBJ2-2, with D possibly matching TRBD1 (7 bases). The CDR3 is 16 amino acids. Germline values: CDR1 ENHRY, CDR2 SYGVKD. The CDR3 region has the DNA TGTGCCACCAGTGTCGGCGGGACAGCTAACACCGGGGAGCTGCTTTTT. Its protein product is CATSVGGTANTGELLF.

As concerns this clonotype: As the CDR3 is not closed by the conserved phenylalanine or tryptophan, this likely results from a read error. No DNA is shown, since the ends of the CDR3 on it are uncertain; the CDR3 is the one TCRdb lists. The V and J genes are TRBV29-1 and TRBJ1-2. 11 amino acids form the CDR3, both terminal residues included. The germline CDR1 and CDR2 sequences are SQVTM and ANQGSEA. The CDR3 is CSVEDGRPLHC.

The J gene is TRBJ2-7, the V gene TRBV11-2; 13 bases agree with TRBD2. Germline CDR1 is SGHAT and CDR2 is FQNNGV. After removal of 8 bases from V and 13 bases from J, the junction contained 8 bases not matched to a gene. The CDR3 covers 12 residues. CDR3: CASLGLAGVEYF. CDR3 nucleotide sequence: TGTGCCAGCTTAGGACTAGCGGGGGTGGAATACTTC.

In regard to this clonotype: Compared with germline, one end of the junction differs, possibly owing to a read error. CDR3 coding DNA: TGTGTCATCAGCCATTCCGGGAGAAACACTGAAGCTTTCTTT. Its protein product is CVISHSGRNTEAFF. The rearrangement joins TRBV10-3 to TRBJ1-1; the D is unclear. The CDR3 is made up of 14 amino acids. Germline-derived CDR1 and CDR2 are ENHRY and SYGVKD.

This clonotype was counted a few times. The chain combines TRBV3-1 with TRBJ2-4, with a tentative D call TRBD2 (5 bases). The V end lost 6 bases, the J end lost 9 bases, and 15 bases lay between the germline ends. The germline V gene has CDR1 LGHDT and CDR2 YNNKEL (reference sequence). The CDR3 length is 13 residues. CDR3 nucleotide sequence: TGTGCCAGCAGGGGGAACAACGAGGGCATTCAGTACTTC. This encodes CASRGNNEGIQYF.

As to this clonotype: A much larger clone is a single base away; this may be a read error. The chain uses TRBV5-1 and TRBJ1-2, with a weak D call TRBD1 (5 bases). This CDR3 comprises 13 residues. Germline V gene data show CDR1 as SGHRS and CDR2 as YFSETQ. Between the trimmed V and J ends, which lost 7 bases and 1 base, there was a span of 11 bases. The CDR3 DNA sequence: TGCGCCAGCCGGAAGGACAATAACTATGGCTACACCTTC. Translation gives CASRKDNNYGYTF.

At least ten counts were recorded for this clonotype. The chain carries TRBV6-6 and TRBJ1-4, with 8 bases aligning to TRBD1. Trimming took 6 bases from V and 8 from J; bases not matched to a gene: 8. Germline V gives CDR1 MNHNY, CDR2 SVGAGI (reference sequence). The CDR3 runs 14 residues. CDR3: CASRTGVVVEKLFF. For the CDR3, the DNA is TGTGCCAGCAGGACAGGGGTCGTGGTGGAAAAACTGTTTTTT.

As regards this clonotype: An end of the junction differs from the germline gene, which may be a read error. V usage is TRBV28 and J usage is TRBJ2-7, with 9 nucleotides matching TRBD2. CDR3 length: 17 amino acids. Germline V gene data show CDR1 as MDHEN and CDR2 as SYDVKM. DNA for the CDR3: TGTGCCACCGAGTCCCGAGTAGCGGGAGTCCTCTACTACGAGCGGTACTTC. It specifies CATESRVAGVLYYERYF.

This clonotype was detected ten times or more. The rearrangement uses TRBV5-5 and TRBJ2-5; 9 bases are a match to TRBD2. CDR1 and CDR2 from the germline V gene are SGHKS and YYEKEE (reference sequence). V trimming: 1 base; J trimming: 4 bases; junction bases outside the gene matches: 11. The CDR3 is made up of 17 amino acids. The CDR3 nucleotides are TGTGCCAGCAGCTTGATCGCTAGCGGGAAGGGGGGAGAGACCCAGTACTTC. This translates into CASSLIASGKGGETQYF.